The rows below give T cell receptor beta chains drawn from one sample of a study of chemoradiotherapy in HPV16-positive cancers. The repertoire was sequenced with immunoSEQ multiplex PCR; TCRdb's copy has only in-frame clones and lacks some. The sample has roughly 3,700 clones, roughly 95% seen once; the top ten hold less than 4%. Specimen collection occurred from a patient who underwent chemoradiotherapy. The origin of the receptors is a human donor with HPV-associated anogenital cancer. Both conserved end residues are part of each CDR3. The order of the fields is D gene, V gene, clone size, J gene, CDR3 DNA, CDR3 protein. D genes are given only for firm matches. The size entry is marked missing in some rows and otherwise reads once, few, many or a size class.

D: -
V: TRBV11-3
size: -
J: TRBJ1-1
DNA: TGTGCCAGCAGCTTAGGGGGGTCGGACACTGAAGCTTTCTTT
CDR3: CASSLGGSDTEAFF

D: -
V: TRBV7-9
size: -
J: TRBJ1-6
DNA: TGTGCCAGCAGCTGGGGGATGGGTTCACCCCTCCACTTT
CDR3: CASSWGMGSPLHF

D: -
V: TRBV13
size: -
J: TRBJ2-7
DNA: TGTGCCAGCAGCTTATTAGACAGGTCGAATCACGAGCAGTACTTC
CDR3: CASSLLDRSNHEQYF

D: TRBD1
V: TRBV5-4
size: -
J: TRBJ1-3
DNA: TGTGCCAGCAGCTGGGACAGATTTTCCGCGCGGGGCTCTGGAAACACCATATATTTT
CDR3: CASSWDRFSARGSGNTIYF

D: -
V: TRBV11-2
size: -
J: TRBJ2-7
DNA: TGTGCCAGCAGCTCCCCGGAAGATGTTTACGAGCAGTACTTC
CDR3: CASSSPEDVYEQYF

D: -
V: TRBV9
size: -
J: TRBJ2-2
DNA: TGTGCCAGCAGCCGTACAGGGACCGGGGAGCTGTTTTTT
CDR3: CASSRTGTGELFF

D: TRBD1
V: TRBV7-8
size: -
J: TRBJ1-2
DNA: TGTGCCAGCAGCCCCGGGACAGTCAGAGGTGGCTACACCTTC
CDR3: CASSPGTVRGGYTF

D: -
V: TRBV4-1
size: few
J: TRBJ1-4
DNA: TGCGCCAGCAGCCGATACGGGGGGGCTACTGAAAAACTGTTTTTT
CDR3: CASSRYGGATEKLFF

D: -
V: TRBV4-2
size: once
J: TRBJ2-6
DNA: TGTGCCAGCAGCCAAGCCTTCTCTGGGGCCAACGTCCTGACTTTC
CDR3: CASSQAFSGANVLTF

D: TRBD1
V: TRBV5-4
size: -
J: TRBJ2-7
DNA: TGTGCCAGCAGCTTACGGACAGGGATGTACGAGCAGTACTTC
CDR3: CASSLRTGMYEQYF

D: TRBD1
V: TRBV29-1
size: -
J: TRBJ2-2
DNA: TGCAGCGTGCCCCAGGGGGCTAACACCGGGGAGCTGTTTTTT
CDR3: CSVPQGANTGELFF

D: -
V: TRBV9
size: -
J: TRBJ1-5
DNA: TGTGCCAGCAGCGTACGATATAGCAATCAGCCCCAGCATTTT
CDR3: CASSVRYSNQPQHF

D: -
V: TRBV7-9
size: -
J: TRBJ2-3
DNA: TGTGCCAGCAGTCCCGGGGAGATTAGCACAGATACGCAGTATTTT
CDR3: CASSPGEISTDTQYF

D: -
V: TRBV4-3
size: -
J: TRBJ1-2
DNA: TGCGCCAGCAGCCAGATCCTAAGGGGGATCTACACCTTC
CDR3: CASSQILRGIYTF

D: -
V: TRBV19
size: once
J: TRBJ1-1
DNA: TGTGCCAGTAGTATGGGGCCGAACACTGAAGCTTTCTTT
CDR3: CASSMGPNTEAFF

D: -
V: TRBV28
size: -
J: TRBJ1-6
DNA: TGTGCCAGCAGTTTATTTACCCGGGACTCCAGGTTCCCACTCTATTCACCCCTCCACTTT
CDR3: CASSLFTRDSRFPLYSPLHF

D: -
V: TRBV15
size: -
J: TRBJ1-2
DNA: TGTGCCACCAGCAGAGTAGGAGGGGGTTTACATGGCTACACCTTC
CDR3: CATSRVGGGLHGYTF

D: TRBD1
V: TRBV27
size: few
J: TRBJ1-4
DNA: TGTGCCAGCAAACTGCGACGACAGGGTCCCGAAAAACTGTTTTTT
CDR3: CASKLRRQGPEKLFF

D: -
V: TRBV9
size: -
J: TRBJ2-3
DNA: TGTGCCAGCAGCGCCCCCGTGGCGCCAGATACGCAGTATTTT
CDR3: CASSAPVAPDTQYF

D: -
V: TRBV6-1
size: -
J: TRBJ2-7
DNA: TGTGCCAGCGGCGAAGGGTGGACCTACGAGCAGTACTTC
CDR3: CASGEGWTYEQYF

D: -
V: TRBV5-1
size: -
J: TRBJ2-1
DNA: TGCGCCAGCATTAACAGGGAGGGCAGCTCCTACAATGAGCAGTTCTTC
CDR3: CASINREGSSYNEQFF

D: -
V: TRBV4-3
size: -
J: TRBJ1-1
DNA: TGCGCCAGCAGCCGTGGGTTGAACACTGAAGCTTTCTTT
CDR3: CASSRGLNTEAFF

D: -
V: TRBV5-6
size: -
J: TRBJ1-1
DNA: TGTGCCAGCAGCTTTCGGAAGACTGAAGCTTTCTTT
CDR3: CASSFRKTEAFF

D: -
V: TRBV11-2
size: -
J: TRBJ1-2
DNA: TGTGCCAGCAGCTCCCTTTGGCGCGGGAACTATGGCTACACCTTC
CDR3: CASSSLWRGNYGYTF

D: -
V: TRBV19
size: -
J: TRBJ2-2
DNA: TGTGCCAGTAGTATAGGGGACACCGGGGAGCTGTTTTTT
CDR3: CASSIGDTGELFF

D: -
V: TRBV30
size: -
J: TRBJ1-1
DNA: TGTGCCTGGAGTCTATCTACTATGACTGAAGCTTTCTTT
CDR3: CAWSLSTMTEAFF

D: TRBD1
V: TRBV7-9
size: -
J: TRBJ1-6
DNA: TGTGCCAGCAGCCGAGATCCCTTAGACAGGGAATTTAATTCACCCCTCCACTTT
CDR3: CASSRDPLDREFNSPLHF

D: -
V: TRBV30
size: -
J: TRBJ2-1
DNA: TGTGCCTGGAGTGTCGATCGAGCGGATACAACCCTGGGCTCCAATGAGCAGTTCTTC
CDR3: CAWSVDRADTTLGSNEQFF

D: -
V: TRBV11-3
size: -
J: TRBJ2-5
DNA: TGTGCCAGCAGCTTAGTTGGGACCCAGTACTTC
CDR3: CASSLVGTQYF

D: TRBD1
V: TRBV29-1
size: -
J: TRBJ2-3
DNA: TGCAGCGTTGGGGGGACAGGGGGCCCTACAGATACGCAGTATTTT
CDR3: CSVGGTGGPTDTQYF

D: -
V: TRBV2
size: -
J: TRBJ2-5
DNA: TGTGCCAGCAGTGCGATGCAGGTCTTTGAGACCCAGTACTTC
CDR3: CASSAMQVFETQYF